Following are 15 T cell receptor beta chains from one sample sequenced in a study. TCRdb redid the calling of the 5' RACE reads with MiXCR, one entry per CDR3 protein. The sample contains about 6,200 distinct CDR3 sequences, 50% to 60% of which appear only once. The specimen sequenced was naive CD4+ T cells sorted from blood. The subset: naive CD4+ T cells, CD4+CD45RA+CD25-. The receptors were sampled from a female donor with breast cancer.

The rearrangement joins TRBV28 to TRBJ1-2, with D possibly TRBD1 on 6 matching bases. Germline lookup yields CDR1 MDHEN and CDR2 SYDVKM. The CDR3 is made up of 12 amino acids. V lost 8 bases, J lost 5 bases, and 12 bases lay in between. CDR3 sequence (DNA): TGTGCCAGCTCGGACAGAGAATATGGCTACACCTTC. It is translated as CASSDREYGYTF.

The chain combines TRBV7-3 with TRBJ2-6; 7 nucleotides line up with TRBD2. Trimming cost V 7 bases and J 3 bases; bases outside gene matches: 9. The CDR3 has 16 residues. CDR1 and CDR2 (germline): SGHTA, FQGTGA. In DNA form, the CDR3 reads TGTGCCAGCATCCCATGGGGGGGAAGTGGGGCCAACGTCCTGACTTTC. It encodes CASIPWGGSGANVLTF.

This clonotype was found once. The rearrangement links TRBV20-1 to TRBJ1-1; D not resolved. V was trimmed by 0 bases and J by 3 bases, leaving 11 bases between them. This CDR3 region has 14 residues. The V gene's germline CDR1 is DFQATT and CDR2 SNEGSKA (reference sequence). The CDR3 loop reads CSAREPGIHTEAFF. The CDR3 DNA reads as TGCAGTGCTAGAGAGCCCGGAATTCACACTGAAGCTTTCTTT.

This clonotype occurred once. V is TRBV20-1 and J is TRBJ2-2, with D possibly TRBD2 on 5 matching bases. Deletions cut 0 bases from V and 4 bases from J, with 12 bases between. CDR3 size: 15 residues. In germline, CDR1 is DFQATT, CDR2 SNEGSKA (reference sequence). Written as DNA, the CDR3 is TGCAGTGCTAGAGATCGAGTGAGGGCCACCGGGGAGCTGTTTTTT. Translated: CSARDRVRATGELFF.

This clonotype was picked up a small number of times. The CDR3 loop reads CSALDSPGRAQYF. CDR3 DNA: TGCAGTGCTCTGGACAGTCCGGGTAGGGCCCAGTACTTC. The chain links TRBV20-1 to TRBJ2-5; a weak D match, TRBD1 (6 bases). The CDR3 sequence is 13 residues long. Trimming pared 5 bases from V and 9 bases from J, leaving 19 bases between. Per germline, CDR1 DFQATT and CDR2 SNEGSKA (reference sequence).

The CDR3 here is CASSSACEQYF. CDR3 bases: TGTGCCAGCTCTTCAGCTTGCGAGCAGTACTTC. The genes are TRBV18 and TRBJ2-7; unclear D gene. V lost 6 bases and J 6 bases, leaving 9 bases between the germline ends. The germline CDR1 and CDR2 sequences are KGHSH and LQKENI. The CDR3 is made up of 11 amino acids. The whole variable domain, filled in from reference TRBV18 and TRBJ2-7, reads NAGVMQNPRHLVRRRGQEARLRCSPMKGHSHVYWYRQLPEEGLKFMVYLQKENIIDESGMPKERFSAEFPKEGPSILRIQQVVRGDSAAYFCASSSACEQYFGPGTRLTVT.

V is TRBV7-9 and J is TRBJ2-7; 10 bases match TRBD2. The CDR3 has 16 residues. Germline CDR1 is SEHNR and CDR2 is FQNEAQ (reference sequence). V shed 6 bases, J shed 3 bases, and the junction held 11 bases outside the gene matches. The CDR3, as DNA: TGTGCCAGCAGTTACACCATAACTAGCGGGAACTACGAGCAGTACTTC. Protein: CASSYTITSGNYEQYF.

V is TRBV7-9 and J is TRBJ1-2; D gene ambiguous. Per the germline V gene, CDR1 is SEHNR and CDR2 is FQNEAQ (reference sequence). The V and J ends lost 5 bases and 3 bases respectively, with 16 bases between them. The CDR3 extends over 15 amino acids. The CDR3 nucleotides are TGTGCCAGCAGCCCTGAGGGAGGGCTCTACTATGGCTACACCTTC. Protein sequence: CASSPEGGLYYGYTF.

The gene calls are TRBV29-1 and TRBJ1-1, with unresolved D. CDR1 and CDR2 (germline): SQVTM, ANQGSEA. V lost 5 bases, J lost 1 base, and 11 bases lay in between. This CDR3 is built from 13 residues. DNA of the CDR3: TGCAGCGTTCGTGTAACAACGAACACTGAAGCTTTCTTT. This encodes CSVRVTTNTEAFF.

The chain uses TRBV20-1 and TRBJ2-1, with TRBD1 identical over 9 bases. V dropped 6 bases and J dropped 6; count of bases not matched to a gene: 6. The CDR3 is made up of 13 amino acids. Germline-derived CDR1 and CDR2 are DFQATT and SNEGSKA (reference sequence). CDR3 nucleotide sequence: TGCAGTGCCCCAAGGACAGGGGTCAATGAGCAGTTCTTC. Translated: CSAPRTGVNEQFF.

This chain joins TRBV4-1 and TRBJ1-4; possibly TRBD1 for D (5 bases). The CDR3 has 16 amino acids. Germline V lookup: CDR1 MGHRA, CDR2 YSYEKL. Trimming pared 3 bases from V and 7 bases from J, leaving 18 bases between. CDR3 residues: CASSQGPANGAEKLFF. CDR3 DNA: TGCGCCAGCAGCCAGGGGCCGGCGAACGGGGCTGAAAAACTGTTTTTT.

This sequence joins TRBV20-1 and TRBJ2-2, with no clear D. Germline CDR1 is DFQATT and CDR2 is SNEGSKA (reference sequence). The V end was cut by 3 bases, the J end by 0 bases, with 8 bases between. The CDR3 runs to 14 residues. CDR3 in DNA: TGCAGTGCTAGCTCAGCGTCGAACACCGGGGAGCTGTTTTTT. It yields the protein CSASSASNTGELFF.

This clonotype appeared a single time. The chain employs TRBV7-2 and TRBJ2-7; D perhaps matches TRBD1 (5 bases). Germline lookup yields CDR1 SGHTA and CDR2 FQGNSA. Deletions cut 1 base from V and 3 bases from J, with 10 bases between. The CDR3 spans 14 residues. The CDR3 nucleotides read TGTGCCAGCAGCTTAGGACAGTCCCTCTACGAGCAGTACTTC. This translates into CASSLGQSLYEQYF.

This clonotype was found a few times. The gene calls are TRBV10-3 and TRBJ2-1; 8 bases are shared with TRBD2. The CDR3 totals 14 residues. CDR1 and CDR2 from the germline V gene are ENHRY and SYGVKD. The V gene end was trimmed by 4 bases and the J gene end by 7 bases; junction bases not matched to a gene: 6. Here the CDR3 DNA reads TGTGCCATCAGTGTAGAGGCGGGGGGAAATGAGCAGTTCTTC. Protein: CAISVEAGGNEQFF.

The CDR3 sequence is CASRQLAGVSDTQYF. The DNA of the CDR3 is TGTGCCAGCAGGCAACTAGCGGGAGTTTCAGATACGCAGTATTTT. The J gene is TRBJ2-3, the V gene TRBV27, with 11 bases aligning to TRBD2. Germline values: CDR1 MNHEY, CDR2 SMNVEV (reference sequence). The length of the CDR3 is 15 residues. The V gene end was trimmed by 6 bases and the J gene end by 4 bases; junction bases not matched to a gene: 6.